This T cell receptor beta chain was sequenced during a study of neurological immune-mediated disorders. This clonotype appeared many times. CDR3 length equals 15 residues. CDR1 and CDR2 (germline): LGHDT, YNNKEL (reference sequence). V was pared by 4 bases and J by 0 bases, with 4 bases of the junction left unmatched. TCRdb called the 5' RACE reads again in MiXCR, with one record for every CDR3 protein. This sample carries just over 50,000 distinct CDR3 sequences, around 3.1% of them seen once, and the ten largest clones take 5.9%. This receptor was obtained from a man aged 40-50 years with multiple sclerosis. What was sequenced was PBMCs. This chain connects TRBV3-1 to TRBJ1-1; 8 nucleotides match TRBD1. DNA for the CDR3: TGTGCCAGCAGCCCGAGGGACAGGTTGAACACTGAAGCTTTCTTT. This encodes CASSPRDRLNTEAFF.